This T cell receptor beta chain was sequenced in a study of blood T cell repertoires in COVID-19. About the study: PBMCs, B-cell-depleted T cells, or T cells provided the cDNA or gDNA that made up the material.

The method was immunoSEQ multiplex PCR; TCRdb's version includes in-frame clones alone and lacks a portion of them. Of 200,000 or so clones in the sample, about 91% were seen once. Between the trimmed V and J ends, which lost 1 base and 10 bases, there was a span of 17 bases. This CDR3 comprises 16 residues. Germline loops: CDR1 LNHDA, CDR2 SQIVND (reference sequence). This chain joins TRBV19 and TRBJ1-6; possible D gene TRBD1, 5 bases. This TCR derives from a woman aged 40 to 49 with acute COVID-19. The material sequenced was PBMCs or T cells enriched from blood (not recorded which). For the CDR3, the DNA is TGTGCCAGTAGTATAGTTGGGGCAGTTGCAGAATCACCCCTCCACTTT. It yields the protein CASSIVGAVAESPLHF.